This T cell receptor (beta chain) was recorded in a study of CD8 T cells in Susac syndrome. The CDR3 loop spans 17 amino acids. V lost 4 bases to trimming and J lost 2 bases, with 23 bases between them. Per the germline V gene, CDR1 is DFQATT and CDR2 is SNEGSKA (reference sequence). RNA was extracted with the RNeasy kit, and a quantity of about 0.45 to 1 ug was reverse transcribed using random hexamers. immunoSEQ multiplex PCR amplified TCR beta CDR3 across 54 Vbeta, 13 Jbeta. Each CDR3 protein is one row after TCRdb ran MiXCR on the immunoSEQ multiplex PCR reads. The repertoire includes over 150,000 distinct CDR3 sequences, about 94% of them detected once, and around 0.09% sits in the top ten. From blood CD8+ and CD4+ T cells, TCR beta sequences were generated. TEMRA cells were enriched by FACS, and CD4+ and CD8+ T cells were negatively isolated.

This chain joins TRBV20-1 and TRBJ2-5; weak D call: TRBD1 (6 bases). This clonotype was sampled from a human donor with multiple sclerosis. Source material: CD4+ T cells from PBMCs. CDR3 protein: CSAINREYRETQETQYF. In nucleotides, the CDR3 is TGCAGTGCTATAAACAGGGAATATCGAGAGACACAAGAGACCCAGTACTTC.